Listed here are 7 T cell receptor beta chains from one sample, sequenced in a study of a mutant IDH1 vaccine in newly diagnosed glioma. The repertoire was sequenced with immunoSEQ multiplex PCR; TCRdb's copy has only in-frame clones and lacks some. The data contain about 36,000 clones, around 82% of them singletons. Time point: baseline, week 1 (first vaccination visit). Documented treatment: pre-vaccination baseline after standard-of-care therapy. The sequenced sample was PBMCs, obtained from a glioma patient treated with radiotherapy, temozolomide or both. The receptors were gathered from a man aged 35 to 55 with glioma. Some clones in this sample may be carry-over from other donors' samples.

V gene TRBV5-6 combines with J gene TRBJ1-2; D gene unclear. CDR1 is SGHDT and CDR2 is YYEEEE in the germline V gene. The CDR3 runs 13 residues. V lost 1 base, J lost 2 bases, and 6 bases lay in between. The CDR3 sequence: CASSLRGNYGYTF. The CDR3 DNA follows: TGTGCCAGCAGCTTGCGAGGGAACTATGGCTACACCTTC.

This chain connects TRBV13 to TRBJ1-1; 9 nucleotides agree with TRBD1. There are 14 residues in the CDR3. The V gene end was trimmed by 4 bases and the J gene end by 7 bases; junction bases not matched to a gene: 7. Germline CDR1 PRHDT, CDR2 FYEKMQ (reference sequence). Written as DNA, the CDR3 is TGTGCCAGCAGCTGGACAGGGGAAATCGGTGAAGCTTTCTTT. Encoded protein: CASSWTGEIGEAFF.

The chain couples TRBV5-1 to TRBJ2-2; 12 nucleotides agree with TRBD2. The trim removed 0 bases at V and 1 base at J, leaving 7 bases unmatched. The CDR3 extends over 19 amino acids. CDR1 SGHRS and CDR2 YFSETQ come from the germline V gene. The CDR3 here is CASSLGLAGDLLNTGELFF. The CDR3 region has the DNA TGCGCCAGCAGCTTGGGACTAGCGGGAGACCTCCTGAACACCGGGGAGCTGTTTTTT. The variable domain in full, with the rest retrieved from reference TRBV5-1 and TRBJ2-2, is KAGVTQTPRYLIKTRGQQVTLSCSPISGHRSVSWYQQTPGQGLQFLFEYFSETQRNKGNFPGRFSGRQFSNSRSEMNVSTLELGDSALYLCASSLGLAGDLLNTGELFFGEGSRLTVL.

This clone was found a few times. V usage is TRBV7-9 and J usage is TRBJ2-7; D uncertain. V was pared by 2 bases and J by 4 bases, with 6 bases between. This CDR3 is 12 amino acids long. Germline CDR1 reads SEHNR; CDR2 reads FQNEAQ (reference sequence). The CDR3 nucleotides read TGTGCCAGCAGCTTAAAGTCTTACGAGCAGTACTTC. Protein sequence: CASSLKSYEQYF.

J is TRBJ1-1 and V is TRBV6-5, with 7 bases matching TRBD1. This CDR3 contains 12 residues. The trim removed 4 bases at V and 9 bases at J, leaving 5 bases unmatched. Germline CDR1 is MNHEY and CDR2 is SVGAGI. CDR3 in DNA: TGTGCCAGCAGTTCCAGACAGGGACAAGCTTTCTTT. Translated, it gives CASSSRQGQAFF.

V gene TRBV29-1 combines with J gene TRBJ1-1; 7 bases fit TRBD1. The trim removed 3 bases at V and 4 bases at J, leaving 8 bases unmatched. The CDR3 contains 14 residues. Germline-derived CDR1 and CDR2 are SQVTM and ANQGSEA. The chain's CDR3 is CSVEATQGGTEAFF. The DNA of the CDR3 is TGCAGCGTTGAGGCGACCCAGGGGGGCACTGAAGCTTTCTTT.

The chain couples TRBV27 to TRBJ1-1; TRBD1 aligns across 7 bases. The germline V gene has CDR1 MNHEY and CDR2 SMNVEV (reference sequence). With V trimmed by 3 bases and J by 10 bases, 11 bases remained unmatched. The CDR3 totals 14 residues. DNA for the CDR3: TGTGCCAGCAGTTTTTTTAGTAGACAGGGCTTAGCTTTCTTT. Its protein product is CASSFFSRQGLAFF.